The 14 T cell receptor beta chains in this list originate from one sample, sequenced in a study of blood T cells in healthy people across ages. For the second PCR, which ran for roughly 6 to 12 cycles, a sample-barcoded 5' primer and a J-beta primer mix were used. TCRdb re-analysed the 5' RACE reads in MiXCR, keeping a single row per CDR3 protein. The repertoire holds about 1.4 million distinct CDR3 sequences, with approximately 59% as singletons. What was sequenced was blood. These receptors were collected from a man in his late teens or twenties in good health.

The rearrangement links TRBV21-1 to TRBJ2-1. TRBV21-1 is a listed pseudogene. The CDR3 is 10 amino acids. The CDR3 spells CASSRLKQFF. In DNA, the CDR3 is TGTGCCAGCAGCCGCCTCAAGCAGTTCTTC.

In the case of this clonotype: Since no conserved phenylalanine or tryptophan closes the CDR3, a read error is the likely cause. This chain uses TRBV20-1 with TRBJ2-7; 11 nucleotides agree with TRBD2. J was trimmed by 2 bases and V by 2 bases; bases with no gene match: 5. CDR1 is DFQATT and CDR2 is SNEGSKA in the germline V gene (reference sequence). This CDR3 spans 15 amino acids. The CDR3 coding sequence is TGCAGTGCTAGATCCCTAGCGGGGGGCGCCTACGAGCAGTACTTG. This translates into CSARSLAGGAYEQYL.

The chain carries TRBV6-6 and TRBJ1-4; 9 bases are shared with TRBD1. Germline V lookup: CDR1 MNHNY, CDR2 SVGAGI (reference sequence). V shed 6 bases and J 8 bases; nucleotides not matched to a gene: 7. The CDR3 sequence is 14 residues long. The CDR3, as DNA: TGTGCCAGCAGCGCCGGGACAGGGAGCGAAAAACTGTTTTTT. This sequence encodes CASSAGTGSEKLFF.

In this sample, this clonotype turned up a few times. This chain joins TRBV29-1 and TRBJ2-1; D is possibly TRBD2 (6 bases). CDR1 is SQVTM and CDR2 is ANQGSEA in the germline V gene. V was trimmed by 5 bases and J by 0 bases, leaving 8 bases between them. This CDR3 region has 13 residues. Here the CDR3 DNA reads TGCAGCGTTCGGGGGATCTCCTACAATGAGCAGTTCTTC. Translation: CSVRGISYNEQFF.

The rearrangement joins TRBV27 to TRBJ2-3; D is uncertain. This CDR3 has 16 residues. The germline gives CDR1 MNHEY, CDR2 SMNVEV (reference sequence). The ends were cut back, 6 bases at V and 0 bases at J, with 16 bases in the middle. CDR3 region: CASRHAGRSSTDTQYF. CDR3 DNA: TGTGCCAGCAGGCACGCTGGGCGGTCTAGCACAGATACGCAGTATTTT.

The chain uses TRBV6-1 and TRBJ2-7, with 9 positions matching TRBD1. The CDR3 is 18 amino acids. The V gene's germline CDR1 is MNHNS and CDR2 SASEGT. V lost 3 bases and J lost 4; bases outside the gene matches: 16. DNA for the CDR3: TGTGCCAGCAGTGAGCACAACCCGGGACAGGGATATGGGTACGAGCAGTACTTC. This codes for CASSEHNPGQGYGYEQYF.

The chain carries TRBV15 and TRBJ1-2, with D maybe TRBD1 (5 bases). Germline V gene data show CDR1 as LNHNV and CDR2 as YYDKDF (reference sequence). Trimming pared 0 bases from V and 3 bases from J, leaving 8 bases between. This CDR3 is built from 14 residues. CDR3 nucleotides: TGTGCCACCAGCAGAGACAGGGCGGACTATGGCTACACCTTC. Protein product: CATSRDRADYGYTF.

This clonotype turned up a few times. A read error may explain this, as a much larger clone is one base away. The chain carries TRBV28 and TRBJ2-6; D uncertain. Germline loops: CDR1 MDHEN, CDR2 SYDVKM. The ends were cut back, 5 bases at V and 1 base at J, with 9 bases in the middle. This CDR3 is 15 amino acids long. The DNA of the CDR3 is TGTGCCAGCAGTCCCCCGTGTTCTGGGGCCAACGTCCTGACTTTC. This sequence encodes CASSPPCSGANVLTF.

This chain links TRBV3-1 with TRBJ2-1; 9 nucleotides align to TRBD2. J lost 6 bases, V lost 4 bases, and 10 bases had no gene match. This CDR3 contains 16 residues. Per the germline V gene, CDR1 is LGHDT and CDR2 is YNNKEL (reference sequence). The CDR3 sequence is CASSPMWGLASNEQFF. The CDR3 region has the DNA TGTGCCAGCAGCCCGATGTGGGGACTAGCCTCCAATGAGCAGTTCTTC.

The chain combines TRBV20-1 with TRBJ2-3, with a possible D match to TRBD2 (5 bases). V lost 0 bases, J lost 11 bases, and 18 bases lay in between. The CDR3 is 14 residues long. Germline V gene lookup returns CDR1 DFQATT and CDR2 SNEGSKA (reference sequence). The CDR3 here is CSARDQLAYPRQYF. DNA for the CDR3: TGCAGTGCTAGAGATCAATTAGCGTACCCCAGGCAGTATTTT.

V is TRBV7-6 and J is TRBJ2-3; the D gene is possibly TRBD1 (6 bases). V lost 10 bases to trimming and J lost 0 bases, with 11 bases between them. The V gene's germline CDR1 is SGHVS and CDR2 FNYEAQ. The CDR3 is 13 amino acids. This CDR3 is CAIGQFSTDTQYF. The CDR3 DNA reads as TGTGCCATCGGACAGTTTAGCACAGATACGCAGTATTTT. The full variable domain, rest sourced from reference TRBV7-6 and TRBJ2-3, is GAGVSQSPRYKVTKRGQDVALRCDPISGHVSLYWYRQALGQGPEFLTYFNYEAQQDKSGLPNDRFSAERPEGSISTLTIQRTEQRDSAMYRCAIGQFSTDTQYFGPGTRLTVL.

The sample holds a few counts of this clonotype. The V and J genes are TRBV29-1 and TRBJ2-3, with TRBD2 identical over 7 bases. Looked up from germline, CDR1 is SQVTM and CDR2 is ANQGSEA. Unmatched junction bases numbered 11, after V lost 2 bases and J lost 6 bases. The CDR3 loop spans 15 amino acids. The CDR3 loop reads CSVEWRESLGDTQYF. CDR3 DNA sequence: TGCAGCGTTGAATGGCGGGAGTCACTGGGGGATACGCAGTATTTT.

This clonotype was seen just once. The junction differs from germline at one of its ends, possibly a read error. The chain has TRBV7-9 and TRBJ2-3; TRBD1 or TRBD2 may be the D gene (5 bases each). The CDR3 sequence is 15 residues long. Germline-derived CDR1 and CDR2 are SEHNR and FQNEAQ (reference sequence). The CDR3 sequence is CASSLGVASTGTQNF. In DNA form, the CDR3 reads TGTGCCAGCAGCCTCGGTGTCGCTAGCACAGGTACGCAGAATTTT.

This chain connects TRBV20-1 to TRBJ2-6; D tentatively fits TRBD1 or TRBD2 (6 bases each). CDR1 is DFQATT and CDR2 is SNEGSKA in the germline V gene (reference sequence). This CDR3 region has 19 residues. Deletions cut 3 bases from V and 0 bases from J, with 21 bases between. The CDR3 loop reads CSASSIRGKGGSGANVLTF. CDR3 sequence (DNA): TGCAGTGCTAGTTCTATAAGGGGGAAGGGGGGCTCTGGGGCCAACGTCCTGACTTTC.